This TCR beta chain is drawn from a study of T cells in Graves' hyperthyroidism and ophthalmopathy (dated by TCRdb to the late 2010s). For context, the study as a whole: Peripheral blood was collected at initial diagnosis, before any treatment. The roughly 94 discovery patients were randomly split 7:3 into training and test sets. In roughly six Graves' hyperthyroidism patients, the study also compared T-cell repertoires from thyroid tissue with T-cell repertoires from blood. Prospective prediction of ophthalmopathy was tested in an independent validation cohort of 18 to 20 hyperthyroidism patients and approximately 17 patients who later progressed to ophthalmopathy. After sampling, hyperthyroidism patients received methimazole starting at 30 mg daily, and ophthalmopathy patients received high-dose intravenous methylprednisolone. To identify distinguishing TCR V-J signatures, a discovery cohort of roughly 100 patients was used, comprising some 45 with Graves' ophthalmopathy and around 57 with stable Graves' hyperthyroidism. TCR Vbeta CDR3 sequencing of 120 to 150 peripheral blood samples (under 45 ophthalmopathy, 75 or so hyperthyroidism and approximately 17 progressor patients) is reported in the paper. Here is what the overall study found, with its caveats: No statistical method was used to fix the sample size in advance, and group allocation was not hidden from the investigators. In validation, progression to ophthalmopathy was predicted by the model with almost 71% sensitivity and nearly 75% specificity, a median of roughly 6 months before onset. Blood samples also contained most of the expanded thyroid clonotypes (frequency above 0.001), which suggests that blood repertoires may reflect thyroid immune responses. A model built on a 13 V-J signature distinguished ophthalmopathy from stable hyperthyroidism, reaching over 85% sensitivity and approximately 81% specificity in cross-validation and 80%/75% in testing.

Stable Graves' hyperthyroidism was defined as no progression to ophthalmopathy during 18 months of follow-up. The hyperthyroidism patients were between 18 and 65 years old and newly diagnosed, with a disease duration of less than 2 months. Patients with uncontrolled infections, other autoimmune diseases, pregnancy or lactation were excluded. Diagnoses relied on clinical symptoms, serum thyroxine and TRAb, thyroid ultrasound and orbital computed tomography. PBMCs were separated from roughly 9.6 ml of fresh peripheral blood using Ficoll-Paque density gradient centrifugation. Total RNA was extracted using Trizol reagent, and RNA quality was assessed on an Agilent 2100 Bioanalyzer. This clonotype was detected only a few times. Which antigen it targets is not known. No base-level quality is on record; no much larger clone is a single base apart. The TCR beta CDR3 regions were amplified from the RNA transcripts. A first-round RT-PCR of the TCR CDR3 used the HTBI primer set with the Qiagen OneStep RT-PCR kit. The libraries were constructed in a second round of multiplex PCR and then size-selected and purified. Libraries were sequenced paired-end with 100 bp reads on an Illumina HiSeq2000. Processing in the source paper ran as follows. Raw data were processed with SOAPnuke, discarding reads with adapters, uncalled bases, mean Phred below 15, or no exact constant-primer or identifier match. COPE v1.2.5 was used to merge high-quality paired reads, and clonotypes were defined as unique nucleotide sequences. Clonotypes were aligned to IMGT TRBV, TRBD and TRBJ reference segments using MiTCR v1.1. Analysis was restricted to V-J combinations with a frequency above 0.0001, which covered roughly 99% of repertoires. The TCS score was defined as the ratio of F50 (clonal expansion) to E x V (chaos), calculated using BLOSUM62-based TCRdist between CDR3 peptides within each V-J. Welch's t-statistics and random forest reduced 514 V-J features to around 14, which were used in a naive Bayes classifier (R e1071). TCRdb cleaned the public reads at Q25 with fastp, built clones with MiXCR and kept in-frame beta chains. For every CDR3 protein sequence, its rows merge into one entry that carries the most common genes and DNA. TCRdb's processing, not the authors' own work, is the source of the V and J calls. The sample table contains roughly 740,000 distinct CDR3 sequences; only one count was recorded for less than 20% of them. The top ten constitute under 8.5% of the sample.

From the cysteine up to the phenylalanine, the CDR3 has a length of 17 residues. The only DNA kept is the CDR3, 51 bases in frame from the first base. CDR1 and CDR2 are read off the germline V gene (reference sequence) as SGHKS and YYEKEE. Trimmed from V: 4 bases; trimmed from J: 2 bases; junction bases lacking a gene match: 12. The sequence came from a man in his late teens or twenties with Graves' hyperthyroidism. The chain links TRBV5-5 with TRBJ2-1, with TRBD2 identical over 7 junction bases. The sample consisted of blood. In nucleotides, the sequence is TGTGCCAGCAGCCACGCCGCTCTAGCGGAGGCCTACAATGAGCAGTTCTTC. Translated, this gives CASSHAALAEAYNEQFF.